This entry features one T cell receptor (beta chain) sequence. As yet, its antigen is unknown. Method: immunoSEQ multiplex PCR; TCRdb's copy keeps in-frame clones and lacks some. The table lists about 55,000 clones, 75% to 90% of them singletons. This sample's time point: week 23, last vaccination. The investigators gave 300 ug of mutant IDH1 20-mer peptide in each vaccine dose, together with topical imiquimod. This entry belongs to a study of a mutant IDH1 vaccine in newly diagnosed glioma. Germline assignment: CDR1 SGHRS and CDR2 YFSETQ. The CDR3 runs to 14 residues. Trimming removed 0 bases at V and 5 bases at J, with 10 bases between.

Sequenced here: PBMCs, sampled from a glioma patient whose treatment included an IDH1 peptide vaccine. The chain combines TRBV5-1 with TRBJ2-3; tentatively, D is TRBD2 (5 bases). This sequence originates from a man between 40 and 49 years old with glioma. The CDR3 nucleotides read TGCGCCAGCAGCTTGGAGCTAGCCAGAGATACGCAGTATTTT. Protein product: CASSLELARDTQYF.